This T cell receptor beta chain appears in the sequencing data of a study of early T cells in non-severe SARS-CoV-2 infection. Study background: Whole-blood bulk RNA, unsorted, was sequenced, and chains were unpaired. The study's findings and limits: VDJdb-based annotation leaned toward anti-spike CD8 responses and missed private and CD4 specificities.

The V end lost 0 bases, the J end lost 11 bases, and 11 bases lay between the germline ends. This CDR3 comprises 13 residues. Germline V gives CDR1 ENHRY, CDR2 SYGVKD. A word on this clonotype: Its target is unknown.

Attachment of unique molecular identifiers was made to individual cDNA molecules. TCRdb redid the calling of the 5' RACE reads with MiXCR, one entry per CDR3 protein. The profile covers just over 65,000 distinct CDR3 sequences, with under 15% appearing a single time and 8% to 10% taken by the ten largest. This TCR derives from an adult who was a healthcare worker with PCR-confirmed SARS-CoV-2 infection or an uninfected control (not recorded which). The sample taken for sequencing was whole blood. The V call is TRBV10-3, the J call TRBJ1-5; D unresolved. The CDR3 DNA reads TGTGCCATCAGTGAGTCGGCGGTGGAGGCCCAGCATTTT. Its protein product is CAISESAVEAQHF.